The 10 T cell receptor beta chains below all came from one sample that was sequenced in a study of PD-1 blockade in classical Hodgkin lymphoma. Using immunoSEQ multiplex PCR, the repertoire was profiled, and TCRdb retains in-frame clones only, with some absent. The sample carries approximately 20,000 clones, 83% recorded once. Time point given: cycle 4 day 1 (C4D1), after more than 5 weeks of nivolumab. Brentuximab vedotin exposure varied among the patients, all of whom had relapsed after autologous stem cell transplantation. Purified CD4+ T cells were obtained from thawed PBMCs through magnetic negative selection. Sequenced material: CD4+ T cells from blood, taken before the fourth cycle of nivolumab. The source of these receptors is a human donor with classical Hodgkin lymphoma.

The chain couples TRBV5-1 to TRBJ2-3, with a weak D call TRBD2 (6 bases). Looked up from germline, CDR1 is SGHRS and CDR2 is YFSETQ. The CDR3 totals 15 residues. V was cut by 5 bases and J by 3 bases, with 16 bases left in between. CDR3 bases: TGCGCCAGCAGGCGGGAACCTGGGAGGACAGATACGCAGTATTTT. Encoded protein: CASRREPGRTDTQYF.

The chain combines TRBV28 with TRBJ2-1; TRBD2 matches at 11 bases. Germline CDR1 and CDR2: MDHEN and SYDVKM. Germline trimming cut 2 bases from V and 9 bases from J; bases unmatched to any gene: 6. The CDR3 covers 15 residues. The CDR3 protein is CASSLIAGGPFEQFF. The CDR3 nucleotides read TGTGCCAGCAGTTTAATAGCGGGAGGGCCTTTTGAGCAGTTCTTC.

CDR3 DNA: TGTGCCAGCAGCGTACCCGGGACAGGGGGAGAGACCCAGTACTTC. It specifies CASSVPGTGGETQYF. V usage is TRBV11-1 and J usage is TRBJ2-5; 11 bases are shared with TRBD1. The V segment lost 5 bases and the J segment 4 bases; nucleotides outside the gene matches: 6. CDR3 length equals 15 residues. Germline V gene sequence: CDR1 SGHAT, CDR2 FQDESV (reference sequence).

CDR3 bases: TGTGCCAGCACCCTAGGGGAGGGGTGGAACACTGAAGCTTTCTTT. Its protein product is CASTLGEGWNTEAFF. The gene calls are TRBV6-1 and TRBJ1-1; the D gene is possibly TRBD1 (5 bases). Germline V gene data show CDR1 as MNHNS and CDR2 as SASEGT. The CDR3 spans 15 residues. The ends were cut back, 7 bases at V and 1 base at J, with 16 bases in the middle.

This chain joins TRBV12-2 and TRBJ1-2. TRBV12-2 is labeled a pseudogene. The CDR3 sequence is 14 residues long. CDR3 sequence: CASRFTNNFGGYTF. In nucleotides, the CDR3 is TGTGCAAGTCGCTTTACCAACAATTTCGGTGGCTACACCTTC.

V gene TRBV10-2 combines with J gene TRBJ1-1, with 9 bases that match TRBD1. Losses at the gene ends were 3 bases for V and 1 base for J; bases not matched to a gene: 6. The CDR3 has 16 residues. Germline CDR1 is WSHSY and CDR2 is SAAADI. CDR3 protein: CASSEGQGTRNTEAFF. CDR3 DNA sequence: TGCGCCAGCAGTGAAGGACAGGGGACAAGGAACACTGAAGCTTTCTTT.

The chain has TRBV5-6 and TRBJ2-1; D is ambiguous. This CDR3 is 16 amino acids long. V lost 4 bases and J 0 bases, leaving 14 bases between the germline ends. The germline CDR1 and CDR2 sequences are SGHDT and YYEEEE. The CDR3, as DNA: TGTGCCAGCAGCGTCCGGGTCTCGAGCTCCTACAATGAGCAGTTCTTC. This sequence encodes CASSVRVSSSYNEQFF.

The chain employs TRBV28 and TRBJ2-7; D call uncertain. The CDR3 covers 15 residues. Trimming pared 4 bases from V and 1 base from J, leaving 14 bases between. Germline CDR1 reads MDHEN; CDR2 reads SYDVKM. DNA for the CDR3: TGTGCCAGCAGTTCCCCCCAAGCGAGGTCCTACGAGCAGTACTTC. Amino acid sequence: CASSSPQARSYEQYF.

This clone was counted a few times. V is TRBV6-5 and J is TRBJ1-5; 7 bases are shared with TRBD1. The CDR3 runs to 13 residues. From germline, CDR1 is MNHEY and CDR2 SVGAGI. The V gene end was trimmed by 6 bases and the J gene end by 10 bases; junction bases not matched to a gene: 9. For the CDR3, the DNA is TGTGCCAGCAGAAAGACAGGGACGGGCCCCCAGCATTTT. Amino acid sequence: CASRKTGTGPQHF.

The rearrangement links TRBV5-6 to TRBJ2-7, with D unresolved. V lost 4 bases, J lost 0 bases, and 8 bases lay in between. There are 13 residues in the CDR3. Germline loops: CDR1 SGHDT, CDR2 YYEEEE. CDR3 loop: CASSPVSSYEQYF. As DNA, the CDR3 is TGTGCCAGCAGCCCCGTTAGCTCCTACGAGCAGTACTTC.